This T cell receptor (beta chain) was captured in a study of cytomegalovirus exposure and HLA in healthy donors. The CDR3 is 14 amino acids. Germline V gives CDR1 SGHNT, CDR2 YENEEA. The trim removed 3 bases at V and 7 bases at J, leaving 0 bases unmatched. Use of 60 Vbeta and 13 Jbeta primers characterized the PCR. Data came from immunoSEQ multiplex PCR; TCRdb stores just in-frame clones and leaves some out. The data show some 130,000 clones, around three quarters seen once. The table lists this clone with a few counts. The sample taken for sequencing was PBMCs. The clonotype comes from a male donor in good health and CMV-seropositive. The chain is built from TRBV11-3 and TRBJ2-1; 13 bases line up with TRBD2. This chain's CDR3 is CASSLTSGGNEQFF. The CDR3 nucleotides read TGTGCCAGCAGCTTGACTAGCGGGGGGAATGAGCAGTTCTTC. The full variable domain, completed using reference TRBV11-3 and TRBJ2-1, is EAGVVQSPRYKIIEKKQPVAFWCNPISGHNTLYWYLQNLGQGPELLIRYENEEAVDDSQLPKDRFSAERLKGVDSTLKIQPAELGDSAVYLCASSLTSGGNEQFFGPGTRLTVL.